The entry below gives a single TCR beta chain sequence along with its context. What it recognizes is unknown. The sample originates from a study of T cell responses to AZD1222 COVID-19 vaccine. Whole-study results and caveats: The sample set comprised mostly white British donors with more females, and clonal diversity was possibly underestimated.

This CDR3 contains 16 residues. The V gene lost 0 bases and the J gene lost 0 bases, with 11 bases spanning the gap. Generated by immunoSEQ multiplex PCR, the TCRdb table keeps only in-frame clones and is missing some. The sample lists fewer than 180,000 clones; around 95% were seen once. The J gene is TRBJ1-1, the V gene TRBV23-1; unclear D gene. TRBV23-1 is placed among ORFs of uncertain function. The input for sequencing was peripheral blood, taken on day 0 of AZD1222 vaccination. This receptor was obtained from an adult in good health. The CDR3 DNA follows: TGCGCCAGCAGTCAATCTTTGACGAGGTTGAACACTGAAGCTTTCTTT. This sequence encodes CASSQSLTRLNTEAFF.